This TCR beta chain was retrieved from a study of T-cell reconstitution after alpha-beta-depleted transplantation in children. Study conclusions and caveats: Several hundred graft clones that had expanded were reportedly the source of alpha-beta T cells about two months after transplant. After transplant, high TCRbeta diversity at day 60 in some patients arose from surviving recipient T cells and thymic progenitors. The authors attributed T-cell counts and diversity one year after transplant mostly to newly produced T cells.

CDR3 size: 15 residues. Looked up from germline, CDR1 is SQVTM and CDR2 is ANQGSEA. Germline trimming cut 0 bases from V and 2 bases from J; bases unmatched to any gene: 7. As to this clonotype: What it binds is unknown. A much bigger clone sits one base away, suggesting this may be a read error.

Construction of the TCRbeta library involved unique molecular identifiers. TCRdb passed the PCR reads through MiXCR, listing each CDR3 protein once. The top ten clones hold roughly 27% of a sample with tens of thousands of distinct CDR3 sequences, nearly 6.5% of them seen once. Here the sequenced sample was peripheral blood, taken 60 days after TCRalphabeta/CD19-depleted stem cell transplant. The sequence derives from a child under two years old who had a stem cell transplant for acute myeloid leukemia, so the T cells may come from the graft donor. This chain uses TRBV29-1 with TRBJ2-7, with TRBD1 matching over 7 bases. Written as DNA, the CDR3 is TGCAGCGTTGAAGATCAGGGGGTCAGGGCCTACGAGCAGTACTTC. As protein: CSVEDQGVRAYEQYF.